This TCR beta chain was recovered during a study of blood T cell repertoires in COVID-19. Study-wide background: The United States, Italy and Spain supplied acute and convalescent COVID-19 samples. T cells, B-cell-depleted T cells, or PBMCs supplied cDNA or gDNA.

The V end lost 4 bases, the J end lost 6 bases, and 12 bases lay between the germline ends. This CDR3 is 13 amino acids long. Germline V gives CDR1 SGDLS, CDR2 YYNGEE. Patients at the Seattle site were enrolled during active infection and followed longitudinally. In the authors' methods: Reference gene primer amplification in the assay estimated nucleated cell counts. The protocol was immunoSEQ multiplex PCR, while the TCRdb copy is restricted to in-frame clones and leaves out a portion. V, J and clone size are taken as reported in that table, and D and trimming were inferred from the DNA itself. This repertoire shows 250,000 to 300,000 clones, roughly 90% found once; its top ten account for roughly 13%.

J is TRBJ2-3 and V is TRBV9; D may be TRBD2 (6 bases). Sequencing was carried out using peripheral blood. The sequence derives from a woman aged 70-85 years with COVID-19, enrolled during active disease. The CDR3 nucleotides read TGTGCCAGCAGCTCATCGGGGGACGATACGCAGTATTTT. It encodes CASSSSGDDTQYF.